Sequencing of this T cell receptor (beta chain) was carried out in a study of graft-versus-host responses after intestinal transplantation (dated by TCRdb to the early 2020s). Some background on the complete study: Recipients received multivisceral, liver-intestinal, or isolated intestinal transplants. A peak of at least 4% donor T cells among recipient peripheral blood mononuclear cells was the definition used for donor T cell macrochimerism. Every recipient was given anti-thymocyte globulin induction, followed by approximately 3 years of maintenance tacrolimus and steroids. The cohort enrolled 24 intestinal transplant recipients, one of whom was a retransplant, and a few patients without pretransplant specimens were excluded. Rather than being sequenced by the commercial service, samples from a few later patients were sequenced in-house on an Illumina MiSeq and processed with MiXCR. After intestinal transplantation, graft-versus-host and host-versus-graft alloreactive T cell clones in the graft, circulation and bone marrow were tracked using bulk TCR-beta CDR3 sequencing. To identify alloreactive clones, pre-transplant mixed lymphocyte reaction products were sequenced and then compared with unstimulated pre-transplant donor and recipient T cells. The investigation overall reported the following: GvH clones were found in recipient bone marrow, and some of the GvH clones appeared earlier in ileal mucosa or blood, which is consistent with an intestinal mucosal origin. In patients with donor T cell macrochimerism, the allografts had high GvH to HvG T cell clonal ratios. The conclusions were limited by the relatively low number and heterogeneity of the intestinal transplant patients. Early after transplant, declines in HvG clones were associated with peak levels of circulating GvH clones.

The sample's time point label is to be understood as: cells obtained before transplantation from donor or recipient. CD3+CD4+ and CD3+CD8+ populations were FACS-sorted from unstimulated pre-transplant donor and recipient cells taken from spleen or lymph nodes. Library preparation was by the immunoSEQ multiplex PCR assay. For most patients, genomic DNA was isolated with the Qiagen DNeasy Blood and Tissue Kit and sent frozen to Adaptive Biotechnologies for TCR sequencing. High-throughput TCR-beta CDR3 sequencing of genomic DNA from most patients was performed by Adaptive Biotechnologies. As for how the authors treated the data: Adaptive's ImmunoSEQ software supplied the TCR sequencing data for around 19 patients, while MiXCR and VDJtools were used to process a few other patients. To correct CD4 versus CD8 sorting errors, any sequence found in both subsets at a frequency ratio below 5:1 was removed. CDR3 nucleotide sequences shared between donor and recipient were removed because the origin of such sequences could not be assigned. Alloreactive clones required at least 2-fold expansion over unstimulated cells and minimum CFSE-low frequency of 0.002% (template counts) or 0.001% (read counts). Clones were considered mappable if detected in sequenced pre-transplant spleen, lymph node, or MLR CFSE-low populations of the donor or recipient. The cumulative frequency of alloreactive clones was calculated as a percentage of all sequences, weighted by copy number. TCRdb provides this immuneACCESS table in a form limited to in-frame rearrangements. Some clones are lacking; in checked studies, under half of them reflect an unresolved V gene, and why the rest are absent is not known. D and trimming were read from the DNA, whereas the V and J calls and clone size are those reported in that table. The sample includes roughly 110,000 clones, with roughly 86% observed a single time. The ten top clones hold 0.6% to 0.8% of the sample.

For this clone: The antigen this receptor binds is unknown. No qualities accompany the bases; no much larger clone lies one base away.

CDR1 SGHVS and CDR2 FQNEAQ were looked up in the germline V gene. V lost 1 base and J lost 4 bases; the stretch between them is 11 bases long. Measured from the cysteine to the phenylalanine, the CDR3 is 15 residues long. Solely the CDR3 DNA is kept, with 45 bases framed from the first base. The sample in question was unstimulated CD4+ T cells sorted from spleen or lymph node cells, obtained before transplant. This chain joins TRBV7-8 to TRBJ1-5; matching of 6 bases hints at TRBD1 as the D gene. The TCR sequence derives from a human donor who was the organ donor for an intestinal transplant. The CDR3 has the sequence CASSLVGQSNQPQHF. The sequenced DNA is TGTGCCAGCAGCTTAGTAGGACAGTCAAATCAGCCCCAGCATTTT.